The 21 T cell receptor beta chains in this list originate from one sample, sequenced in a study of early T cells in non-severe SARS-CoV-2 infection. MiXCR was run by TCRdb on the 5' RACE reads, yielding one entry per CDR3 protein. The data contain about 49,000 distinct CDR3 sequences, approximately 10% of them singletons. The sample was whole blood. The receptors stem from an adult who was a healthcare worker with PCR-confirmed SARS-CoV-2 infection or an uninfected control (not recorded which).

This clonotype was seen repeatedly, ten times or more. The V gene is TRBV7-2, the J gene TRBJ2-1; the D gene is possibly TRBD2 (5 bases). The CDR3 sequence is 14 residues long. Germline CDR1 reads SGHTA; CDR2 reads FQGNSA. Trimming shortened V by 1 base and J by 7 bases, and 11 bases separated the two germline ends. The CDR3 loop reads CASSLGSGGNEQFF. The CDR3 DNA sequence: TGTGCCAGCAGCTTAGGGAGCGGAGGTAATGAGCAGTTCTTC.

This clonotype appeared many times. The chain employs TRBV9 and TRBJ1-1; D is unresolved. This CDR3 is built from 18 residues. V was cut by 0 bases and J by 0 bases, with 18 bases left in between. Germline assignment: CDR1 SGDLS and CDR2 YYNGEE. This chain's CDR3 is CASSVEGSVISMNTEAFF. The CDR3 region has the DNA TGTGCCAGCAGCGTAGAGGGTAGTGTGATTTCTATGAACACTGAAGCTTTCTTT.

This chain links TRBV7-2 with TRBJ1-5; D remains unclear. The CDR3 consists of 14 residues. Germline V lookup: CDR1 SGHTA, CDR2 FQGNSA. V dropped 2 bases and J dropped 2 bases, with 7 bases sitting between them. The DNA for the CDR3 is TGTGCCAGCAGCTTAAGGCAGGGCAATCAGCCCCAGCATTTT. Amino acid sequence: CASSLRQGNQPQHF.

The table lists this clonotype with a few counts. The chain couples TRBV28 to TRBJ1-5, with unresolved D. V was shortened by 2 bases and J by 0 bases, with 8 bases between the two germline ends. The V gene's germline CDR1 is MDHEN and CDR2 SYDVKM. The CDR3 consists of 15 residues. CDR3 sequence (DNA): TGTGCCAGCAGTTTAAGCGGGTTTAGCAATCAGCCCCAGCATTTT. Translating it yields CASSLSGFSNQPQHF.

Ten or more counts support this clonotype. The genes are TRBV27 and TRBJ2-1; TRBD2 aligns across 15 bases. The CDR3 extends over 16 amino acids. Germline lookup yields CDR1 MNHEY and CDR2 SMNVEV (reference sequence). V shed 6 bases and J 6 bases; nucleotides not matched to a gene: 6. In DNA form, the CDR3 reads TGTGCCAGCAGAAGGACGGGACTAGCGGGGGGCAATGAGCAGTTCTTC. This translates into CASRRTGLAGGNEQFF.

V and J are TRBV15 and TRBJ2-4; 11 bases are shared with TRBD2. J was trimmed by 8 bases and V by 8 bases; bases with no gene match: 20. The CDR3 spans 18 residues. Germline V lookup: CDR1 LNHNV, CDR2 YYDKDF (reference sequence). The CDR3 reads CATGLGKGRSSGRYIQYF. The DNA for the CDR3 is TGTGCCACCGGTCTGGGGAAAGGACGCTCTAGCGGGAGGTACATTCAGTACTTC.

In this sample, this clonotype turned up many times. V is TRBV20-1 and J is TRBJ2-1; 7 bases fit TRBD2. Germline-derived CDR1 and CDR2 are DFQATT and SNEGSKA (reference sequence). J gave up 6 bases and V 6 bases, and 8 bases lay outside the gene matches. This CDR3 contains 13 residues. This chain's CDR3 is CSAWETSTNEQFF. The CDR3 DNA sequence: TGCAGTGCCTGGGAGACTAGCACCAATGAGCAGTTCTTC.

The chain couples TRBV6-4 to TRBJ2-1; TRBD1 matches 8 bases. This CDR3 region has 15 residues. With 5 bases clipped from V and 4 bases from J, the junction kept 7 bases outside the gene matches. Germline loops: CDR1 MRHNA, CDR2 SNTAGT. CDR3 coding DNA: TGTGCCAGCAGTTCCTTCGGGACAGGTTACAATGAGCAGTTCTTC. Translation: CASSSFGTGYNEQFF.

This clonotype was picked up many times. The chain carries TRBV29-1 and TRBJ2-5; D gene unclear. Deletions cut 4 bases from V and 5 bases from J, with 5 bases between. The CDR3 has 10 amino acids. Germline V lookup: CDR1 SQVTM, CDR2 ANQGSEA. CDR3 nucleotides: TGCAGCGTTGTCGAGGAGACCCAGTACTTC. It translates to CSVVEETQYF. The full variable domain, completed using reference TRBV29-1 and TRBJ2-5, is SAVISQKPSRDICQRGTSLTIQCQVDSQVTMMFWYRQQPGQSLTLIATANQGSEATYESGFVIDKFPISRPNLTFSTLTVSNMSPEDSSIYLCSVVEETQYFGPGTRLLVL.

In this sample, this clonotype turned up a few times. V usage is TRBV6-5 and J usage is TRBJ1-4; unclear D gene. In germline, CDR1 is MNHEY, CDR2 SVGAGI. V gave up 6 bases and J gave up 3 bases, with 14 bases separating them. The CDR3 has 15 amino acids. CDR3 nucleotides: TGTGCCAGCAGCTATGATTATGGAGCTAATGAAAAACTGTTTTTT. Translated: CASSYDYGANEKLFF.

V usage is TRBV20-1 and J usage is TRBJ2-7, with D hard to call. Germline assignment: CDR1 DFQATT and CDR2 SNEGSKA (reference sequence). V gave up 4 bases and J gave up 5 bases, with 9 bases separating them. The CDR3 sequence is 11 residues long. The CDR3 nucleotides read TGCAGTGCTACGGTGCGTGACGAGCAGTACTTC. Its translation: CSATVRDEQYF.

This clonotype showed up just a few times. The chain links TRBV11-2 to TRBJ1-1; D gene ambiguous. There are 12 residues in the CDR3. Germline V gene data show CDR1 as SGHAT and CDR2 as FQNNGV. V was cut by 1 base and J by 5 bases, with 5 bases left in between. CDR3 protein: CASSLGRTEAFF. CDR3 coding DNA: TGTGCCAGCAGCTTAGGGAGGACTGAAGCTTTCTTT.

This rearrangement joins TRBV29-1 to TRBJ1-1; D might be TRBD1 (5 bases). CDR1 is SQVTM, CDR2 ANQGSEA, per germline. This CDR3 has 11 residues. Trimming removed 4 bases from V and 4 bases from J, with 7 bases in between. CDR3 region: CSVVGGTEAFF. The DNA of the CDR3 is TGCAGCGTTGTTGGGGGCACTGAAGCTTTCTTT.

V usage is TRBV9 and J usage is TRBJ2-1; D gene uncertain. The V gene lost 1 base and the J gene lost 4 bases, with 12 bases spanning the gap. In germline, CDR1 is SGDLS, CDR2 YYNGEE. The CDR3 has 15 residues. The CDR3: CASSVKAIGYNEQFF. CDR3 nucleotides: TGTGCCAGCAGCGTAAAAGCAATTGGATACAATGAGCAGTTCTTC.

The V gene is TRBV7-3, the J gene TRBJ2-3, with TRBD2 matching 7 bases. The V and J ends lost 3 bases and 6 bases, in that order; junction bases with no gene match: 9. Germline V gives CDR1 SGHTA, CDR2 FQGTGA. The CDR3 sequence is 15 residues long. The CDR3: CASSFDEGGPDTQYF. The CDR3 DNA reads as TGTGCCAGCAGCTTTGATGAGGGAGGGCCCGATACGCAGTATTTT.

The rearrangement links TRBV11-3 to TRBJ2-7; D gene ambiguous. The ends were cut back, 3 bases at V and 6 bases at J, with 12 bases in the middle. Per germline, CDR1 SGHNT and CDR2 YENEEA. This CDR3 has 13 amino acids. The CDR3 coding sequence is TGTGCCAGCAGCTTGACCCAAAACACCGAGCAGTACTTC. Translation gives CASSLTQNTEQYF.

This chain uses TRBV20-1 with TRBJ2-3; 10 positions match TRBD2. V shed 6 bases, J shed 3 bases, and the junction held 12 bases outside the gene matches. CDR1 and CDR2 from the germline V gene are DFQATT and SNEGSKA (reference sequence). There are 16 residues in the CDR3. CDR3 protein: CSAPRVAGGRTDTQYF. As DNA, the CDR3 is TGCAGTGCCCCCAGGGTAGCGGGAGGACGAACAGATACGCAGTATTTT.

The rearrangement joins TRBV5-1 to TRBJ1-6, with D tentatively TRBD1 (6 bases). CDR1 SGHRS and CDR2 YFSETQ come from the germline V gene. This CDR3 spans 15 amino acids. V was cut by 3 bases and J by 7 bases, with 14 bases left in between. CDR3 loop: CASSYNAQGNSPLHF. In DNA form, the CDR3 reads TGCGCCAGCAGCTACAACGCCCAGGGGAATTCACCCCTCCACTTT.

This clonotype turned up a few times. This sequence joins TRBV6-2 or TRBV6-3 and TRBJ2-1; D is perhaps TRBD1 (5 bases). The germline CDR1 and CDR2 sequences are MNHEY and SVGEGT. The CDR3 loop spans 14 amino acids. Trimming cost V 4 bases and J 8 bases, with 15 bases left between them. This CDR3 reads CASSLWGPLDEQFF. In nucleotides, the CDR3 is TGTGCCAGCAGTTTGTGGGGCCCGTTGGATGAGCAGTTCTTC.

This clonotype has at least ten counts. The chain has TRBV10-3 and TRBJ2-3; 11 bases line up with TRBD2. V shed 6 bases, J shed 2 bases, and the junction held 4 bases outside the gene matches. Germline V gene data show CDR1 as ENHRY and CDR2 as SYGVKD. CDR3 size: 15 residues. The CDR3 nucleotides read TGTGCCATCAGCCAGACTAGCGGGAACACAGATACGCAGTATTTT. Its translation: CAISQTSGNTDTQYF.

A few counts support this clonotype. This chain joins TRBV6-2 or TRBV6-3 and TRBJ2-5, with TRBD2 identical over 10 bases. From germline, CDR1 is MNHEY and CDR2 SVGEGT. The ends lost 0 bases at V and 2 bases at J; junction bases unmatched: 3. The CDR3 has 16 amino acids. CDR3: CASSYSRTSGQETQYF. The CDR3 DNA reads TGTGCCAGCAGTTACTCCCGGACTAGCGGTCAAGAGACCCAGTACTTC.